The 20 T cell receptor beta chains reported below all come from one sample, sequenced in a study of blood T cell repertoires in COVID-19. The method was immunoSEQ multiplex PCR; TCRdb's version includes in-frame clones alone and lacks a portion of them. This table has about 260,000 clones, 84% appearing once. Material for sequencing was peripheral blood. Receptor source: a human donor in a cohort sampled during active COVID-19.

The chain couples TRBV19 to TRBJ1-1, with 12 nucleotides matching TRBD1. With 4 bases clipped from V and 5 bases from J, the junction kept 8 bases outside the gene matches. The CDR3 totals 16 residues. Germline V CDR1 and CDR2: LNHDA, SQIVND (reference sequence). This CDR3 is CASSTGTGGVGTEAFF. CDR3 coding DNA: TGTGCCAGTAGTACTGGGACAGGGGGCGTTGGGACTGAAGCTTTCTTT.

The CDR3 DNA is TGCGCCAGCAGCGGGTCCGGGACAGGGGGAGGAGAGACCCAGTACTTC. It codes for CASSGSGTGGGETQYF. V gene TRBV5-1 combines with J gene TRBJ2-5, with 11 nucleotides matching TRBD1. The length of the CDR3 is 16 residues. CDR1 SGHRS and CDR2 YFSETQ come from the germline V gene. The trim removed 4 bases at V and 4 bases at J, leaving 9 bases unmatched.

There are a few counts of this clone. A read error may account for a junction end that differs from germline. The chain recombines TRBV20-1 with TRBJ1-2, with D unresolved. CDR3 length: 8 amino acids. Germline CDR1 reads DFQATT; CDR2 reads SNEGSKA (reference sequence). The CDR3 loop is CSARVRPF. The DNA for the CDR3 is TGCAGTGCTAGAGTCAGGCCCTTC.

The genes are TRBV19 and TRBJ1-1, with TRBD1 identical over 8 bases. V shed 5 bases, J shed 7 bases, and the junction held 9 bases outside the gene matches. This CDR3 is 14 amino acids long. Per germline, CDR1 LNHDA and CDR2 SQIVND (reference sequence). For the CDR3, the DNA is TGTGCCAGTAGTGCGACAGGGGCAAAGGGTGAAGCTTTCTTT. Amino acids: CASSATGAKGEAFF.

The V call is TRBV5-4, the J call TRBJ1-2; possible D gene TRBD1, 6 bases. Germline CDR1 reads SGHNT; CDR2 reads YYREEE (reference sequence). The CDR3 is 15 amino acids. The V end lost 7 bases, the J end lost 7 bases, and 23 bases lay between the germline ends. The CDR3 protein is CASDRSGVGVSGYTF. Here the CDR3 DNA reads TGTGCCAGCGACCGATCAGGGGTCGGTGTAAGTGGCTACACCTTC.

This clone was picked up a small number of times. The CDR3 sequence is CASSQGQGVGYEQYF. CDR3 coding DNA: TGTGCCAGCAGCCAGGGACAGGGGGTAGGGTACGAGCAGTACTTC. The chain has TRBV5-6 and TRBJ2-7, with 11 positions matching TRBD1. CDR3 length equals 15 residues. V lost 4 bases and J lost 4; bases outside the gene matches: 7. Germline assignment: CDR1 SGHDT and CDR2 YYEEEE.

The chain uses TRBV6-2 or TRBV6-3 and TRBJ1-2; D remains unclear. Germline CDR1 is MNHEY and CDR2 is SVGEGT. V was cut by 0 bases and J by 8 bases, with 16 bases left in between. This CDR3 has 15 amino acids. CDR3 sequence reads: CASSYSISVLQGYTF. The CDR3 DNA is TGTGCCAGCAGTTACTCGATCAGTGTGCTTCAAGGCTACACCTTC.

This rearrangement joins TRBV18 to TRBJ2-1, with D perhaps TRBD1 (6 bases). This CDR3 is built from 15 residues. Trimming pared 4 bases from V and 4 bases from J, leaving 14 bases between. Germline V gene data show CDR1 as KGHSH and CDR2 as LQKENI. The CDR3 spells CASSRSNGQYNEQFF. In nucleotides, the CDR3 is TGTGCCAGCTCACGCTCTAATGGACAGTACAATGAGCAGTTCTTC.

V is TRBV4-1 and J is TRBJ1-5, with 9 bases matching TRBD1. V trimming: 4 bases; J trimming: 2 bases; junction bases outside the gene matches: 6. This CDR3 region has 16 residues. Germline V gene data show CDR1 as MGHRA and CDR2 as YSYEKL. CDR3 sequence: CASSRQGQGGNQPQHF. Written as DNA, the CDR3 is TGCGCCAGCAGCCGACAGGGACAGGGAGGCAATCAGCCCCAGCATTTT.

V is TRBV5-1 and J is TRBJ2-3, with TRBD1 matching over 8 bases. The CDR3 consists of 16 residues. V was clipped by 0 bases and J by 6 bases; unmatched bases: 9. CDR1 and CDR2 (germline): SGHRS, YFSETQ. The CDR3: CASSLAAGGILDTQYF. DNA of the CDR3: TGCGCCAGCAGCTTGGCGGCAGGGGGCATTCTTGATACGCAGTATTTT.

This sequence joins TRBV2 and TRBJ2-7; tentative D call: TRBD1 (5 bases). Germline CDR1 is SNHLY and CDR2 is FYNNEI. The V gene lost 3 bases and the J gene lost 4 bases, with 13 bases spanning the gap. The CDR3 loop spans 14 amino acids. CDR3 in DNA: TGTGCCAGCAGTGAGGGTAGACAGAGATACGAGCAGTACTTC. Protein product: CASSEGRQRYEQYF.

This clone was counted only a few times. The chain employs TRBV7-8 and TRBJ2-4; a weak D match, TRBD2 (5 bases). The CDR3 spans 14 residues. CDR1 and CDR2 from the germline V gene are SGHVS and FQNEAQ. V dropped 6 bases and J dropped 6 bases, with 15 bases sitting between them. In nucleotides, the CDR3 is TGTGCCAGCAGACAACCGGCAGAGGGAAACATTCAGTACTTC. Amino acids: CASRQPAEGNIQYF.

This rearrangement joins TRBV19 to TRBJ2-1, with TRBD2 as a possible D gene (6 bases). Germline V gene sequence: CDR1 LNHDA, CDR2 SQIVND (reference sequence). V was shortened by 3 bases and J by 3 bases, with 12 bases between the two germline ends. CDR3 length: 15 amino acids. CDR3 DNA: TGTGCCAGTAGTATGGGAGGAAACTACTACAATGAGCAGTTCTTC. It yields the protein CASSMGGNYYNEQFF.

The chain employs TRBV6-1 and TRBJ1-1, with 7 bases lining up with TRBD1. V shed 1 base, J shed 3 bases, and the junction held 2 bases outside the gene matches. CDR1 and CDR2 (germline): MNHNS, SASEGT. CDR3 length equals 14 residues. In DNA form, the CDR3 reads TGTGCCAGCAGTGAAGTACAGGGGTACACTGAAGCTTTCTTT. Residues: CASSEVQGYTEAFF.

V gene TRBV28 combines with J gene TRBJ1-2; D is uncertain. V shed 6 bases and J shed 8 bases, with 19 bases lying between them. The CDR3 is 14 residues long. Germline V gene lookup returns CDR1 MDHEN and CDR2 SYDVKM. The CDR3 region has the DNA TGTGCCAGCAGCATACCCCGTGGAGGGAGCGGCTACACCTTC. As protein: CASSIPRGGSGYTF.

The genes are TRBV28 and TRBJ2-7, with TRBD1 matching 8 bases. CDR3 length equals 19 residues. V gave up 4 bases and J gave up 0 bases; unmatched junction bases: 17. Looked up from germline, CDR1 is MDHEN and CDR2 is SYDVKM. CDR3 residues: CASSYGLGTGKPNSYEQYF. For the CDR3, the DNA is TGTGCCAGCAGTTACGGCCTCGGGACAGGAAAACCTAACTCCTACGAGCAGTACTTC.

The chain couples TRBV27 to TRBJ1-6, with 7 bases aligning to TRBD1. The CDR3 is 15 residues long. The junction had 8 bases not matched to a gene; V was cut back by 3 bases and J by 9 bases. Per germline, CDR1 MNHEY and CDR2 SMNVEV (reference sequence). The CDR3 DNA sequence: TGTGCCAGCAGTTTTGAGGGACAGTGGGGTTCACCCCTCCACTTT. This gives the protein CASSFEGQWGSPLHF.

The sample holds one count of this clone. The chain carries TRBV19 and TRBJ2-1; TRBD2 matches at 9 bases. This CDR3 contains 14 residues. CDR1 is LNHDA and CDR2 is SQIVND in the germline V gene (reference sequence). V was pared by 7 bases and J by 3 bases, with 4 bases of the junction left unmatched. CDR3 DNA: TGTGCCAGTACCACACTAGCGGGCTACAATGAGCAGTTCTTC. This encodes CASTTLAGYNEQFF.

The gene calls are TRBV28 and TRBJ1-1, with TRBD1 matching 7 bases. V was clipped by 8 bases and J by 5 bases; unmatched bases: 5. The germline CDR1 and CDR2 sequences are MDHEN and SYDVKM. The CDR3 sequence is 12 residues long. CDR3 loop: CASQDRDTEAFF. CDR3 DNA: TGTGCCAGCCAAGACAGGGATACTGAAGCTTTCTTT.

CDR3 residues: CASSSGGSGANVLTF. In nucleotides, the CDR3 is TGTGCCAGCAGTTCAGGGGGATCTGGGGCCAACGTCCTGACTTTC. The chain couples TRBV27 to TRBJ2-6; TRBD1 matches at 7 bases. V shed 4 bases, J shed 1 base, and the junction held 1 base outside the gene matches. The CDR3 runs 15 residues. In germline, CDR1 is MNHEY, CDR2 SMNVEV (reference sequence).